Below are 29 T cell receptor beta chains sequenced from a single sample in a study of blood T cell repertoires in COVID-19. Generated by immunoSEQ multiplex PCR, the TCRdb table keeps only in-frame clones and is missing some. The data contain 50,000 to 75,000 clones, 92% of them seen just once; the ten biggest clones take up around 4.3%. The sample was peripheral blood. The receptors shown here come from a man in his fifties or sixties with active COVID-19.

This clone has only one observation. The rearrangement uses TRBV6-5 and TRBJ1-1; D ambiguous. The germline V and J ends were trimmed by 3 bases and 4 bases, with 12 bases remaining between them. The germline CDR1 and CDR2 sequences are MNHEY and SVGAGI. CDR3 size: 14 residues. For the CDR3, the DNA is TGTGCCAGCAGTTATGGCCGACGGGTCACTGAAGCTTTCTTT. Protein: CASSYGRRVTEAFF.

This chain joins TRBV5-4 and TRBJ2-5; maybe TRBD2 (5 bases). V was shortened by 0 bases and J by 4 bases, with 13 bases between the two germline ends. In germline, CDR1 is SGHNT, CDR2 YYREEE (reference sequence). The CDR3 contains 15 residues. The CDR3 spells CASSLGESNVETQYF. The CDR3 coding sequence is TGTGCCAGCAGCTTGGGGGAGTCGAACGTAGAGACCCAGTACTTC.

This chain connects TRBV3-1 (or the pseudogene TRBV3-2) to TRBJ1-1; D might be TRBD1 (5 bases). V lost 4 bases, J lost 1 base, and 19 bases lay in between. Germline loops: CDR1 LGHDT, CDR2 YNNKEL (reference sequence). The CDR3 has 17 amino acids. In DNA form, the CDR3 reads TGTGCCAGCAGCCCTCCCCCGTTCGCGGGGCGGAACACTGAAGCTTTCTTT. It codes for CASSPPPFAGRNTEAFF.

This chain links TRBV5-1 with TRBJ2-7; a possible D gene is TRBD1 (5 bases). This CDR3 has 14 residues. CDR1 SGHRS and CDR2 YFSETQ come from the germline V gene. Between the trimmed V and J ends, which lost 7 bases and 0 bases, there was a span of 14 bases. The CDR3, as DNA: TGCGCCAGCGGGGCTGAACCGAGCTCCTACGAGCAGTACTTC. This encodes CASGAEPSSYEQYF.

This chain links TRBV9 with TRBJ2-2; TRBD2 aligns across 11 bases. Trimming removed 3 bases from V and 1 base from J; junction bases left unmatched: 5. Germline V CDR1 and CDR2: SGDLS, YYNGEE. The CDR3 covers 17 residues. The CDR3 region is CASSDSGTSGNTGELFF. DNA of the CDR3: TGTGCCAGCAGCGACTCCGGGACTAGCGGGAACACCGGGGAGCTGTTTTTT.

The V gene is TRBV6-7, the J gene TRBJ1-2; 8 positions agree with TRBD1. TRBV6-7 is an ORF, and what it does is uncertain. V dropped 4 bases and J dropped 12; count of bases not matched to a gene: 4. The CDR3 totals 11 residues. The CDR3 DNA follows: TGTGCCAGCAGTTGGGGACAGGTCGACACCTTC. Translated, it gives CASSWGQVDTF.

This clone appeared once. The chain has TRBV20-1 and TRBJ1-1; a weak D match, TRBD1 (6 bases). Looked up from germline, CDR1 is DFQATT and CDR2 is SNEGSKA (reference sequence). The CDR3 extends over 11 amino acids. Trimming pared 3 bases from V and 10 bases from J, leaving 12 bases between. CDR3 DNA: TGCAGTGCTAGGTTCCCAGGGGTAGCTTTCTTT. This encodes CSARFPGVAFF.

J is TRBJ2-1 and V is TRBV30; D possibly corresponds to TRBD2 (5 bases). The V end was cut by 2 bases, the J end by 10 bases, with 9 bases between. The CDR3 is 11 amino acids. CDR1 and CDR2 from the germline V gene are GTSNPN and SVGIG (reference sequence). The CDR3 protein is CAWSKKREQFF. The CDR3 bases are TGTGCCTGGAGTAAAAAGCGGGAGCAGTTCTTC.

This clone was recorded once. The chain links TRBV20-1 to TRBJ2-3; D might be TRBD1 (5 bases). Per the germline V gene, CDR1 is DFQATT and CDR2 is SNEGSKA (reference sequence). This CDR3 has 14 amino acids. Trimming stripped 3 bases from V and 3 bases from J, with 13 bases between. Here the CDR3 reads CSASYPGLTDTQYF. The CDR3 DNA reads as TGCAGTGCTAGTTACCCAGGGTTGACAGATACGCAGTATTTT.

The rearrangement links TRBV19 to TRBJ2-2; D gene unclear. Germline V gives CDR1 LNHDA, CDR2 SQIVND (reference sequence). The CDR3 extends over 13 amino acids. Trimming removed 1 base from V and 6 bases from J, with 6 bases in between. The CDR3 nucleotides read TGTGCCAGTAGTATAGCCGTAGCCGGGGAGCTGTTTTTT. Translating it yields CASSIAVAGELFF.

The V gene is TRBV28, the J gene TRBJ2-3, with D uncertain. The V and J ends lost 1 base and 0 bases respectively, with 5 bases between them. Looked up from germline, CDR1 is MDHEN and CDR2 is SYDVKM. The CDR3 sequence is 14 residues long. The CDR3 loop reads CASSLYISTDTQYF. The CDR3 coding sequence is TGTGCCAGCAGTTTATACATTAGCACAGATACGCAGTATTTT.

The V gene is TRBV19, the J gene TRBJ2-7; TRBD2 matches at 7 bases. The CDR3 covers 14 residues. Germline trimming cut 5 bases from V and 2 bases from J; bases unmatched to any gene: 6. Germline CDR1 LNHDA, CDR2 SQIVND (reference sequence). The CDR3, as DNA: TGTGCCAGTAGTTCCCAGCGGGGAACCTACGAGCAGTACTTC. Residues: CASSSQRGTYEQYF. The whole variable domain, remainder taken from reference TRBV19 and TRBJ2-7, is DGGITQSPKYLFRKEGQNVTLSCEQNLNHDAMYWYRQDPGQGLRLIYYSQIVNDFQKGDIAEGYSVSREKKESFPLTVTSAQKNPTAFYLCASSSQRGTYEQYFGPGTRLTVT.

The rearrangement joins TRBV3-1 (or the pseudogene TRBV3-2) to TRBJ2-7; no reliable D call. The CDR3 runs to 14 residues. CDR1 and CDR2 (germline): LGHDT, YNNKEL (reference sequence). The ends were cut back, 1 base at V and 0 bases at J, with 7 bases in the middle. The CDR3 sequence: CASSQAAVSYEQYF. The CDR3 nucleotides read TGTGCCAGCAGCCAAGCTGCGGTCTCCTACGAGCAGTACTTC.

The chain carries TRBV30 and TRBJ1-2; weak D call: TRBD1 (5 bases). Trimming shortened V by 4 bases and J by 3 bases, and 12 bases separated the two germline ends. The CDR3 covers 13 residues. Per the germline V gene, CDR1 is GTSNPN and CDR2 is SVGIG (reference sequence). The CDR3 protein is CAWTVDRHYGYTF. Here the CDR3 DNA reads TGTGCCTGGACCGTAGACAGACACTATGGCTACACCTTC.

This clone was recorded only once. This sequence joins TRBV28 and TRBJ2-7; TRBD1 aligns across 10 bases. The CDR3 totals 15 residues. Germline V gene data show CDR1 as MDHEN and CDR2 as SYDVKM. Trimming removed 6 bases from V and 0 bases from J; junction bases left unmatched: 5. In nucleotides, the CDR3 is TGTGCCAGCAGGGACAGGGGGATTTCCTCCTACGAGCAGTACTTC. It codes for CASRDRGISSYEQYF. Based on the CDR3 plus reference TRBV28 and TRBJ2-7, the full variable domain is DVKVTQSSRYLVKRTGEKVFLECVQDMDHENMFWYRQDPGLGLRLIYFSYDVKMKEKGDIPEGYSVSREKKERFSLILESASTNQTSMYLCASRDRGISSYEQYFGPGTRLTVT.

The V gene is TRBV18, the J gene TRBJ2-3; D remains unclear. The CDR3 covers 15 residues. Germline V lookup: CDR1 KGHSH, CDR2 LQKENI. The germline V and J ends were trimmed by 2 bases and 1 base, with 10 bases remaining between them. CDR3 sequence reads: CASSPAVSGTDTQYF. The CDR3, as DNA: TGTGCCAGCTCACCAGCGGTCAGCGGCACAGATACGCAGTATTTT.

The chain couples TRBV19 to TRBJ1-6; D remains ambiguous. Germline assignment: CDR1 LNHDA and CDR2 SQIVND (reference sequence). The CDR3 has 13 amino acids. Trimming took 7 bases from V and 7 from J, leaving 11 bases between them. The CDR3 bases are TGTGCCAGTAATAACAGCCCAAATTCACCCCTCCACTTT. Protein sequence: CASNNSPNSPLHF.

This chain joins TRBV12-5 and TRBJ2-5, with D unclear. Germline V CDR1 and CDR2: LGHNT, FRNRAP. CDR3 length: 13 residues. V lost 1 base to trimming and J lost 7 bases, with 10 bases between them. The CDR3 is CASGLDELGTQYF. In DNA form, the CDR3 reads TGTGCTAGTGGTTTGGACGAGCTCGGGACCCAGTACTTC.

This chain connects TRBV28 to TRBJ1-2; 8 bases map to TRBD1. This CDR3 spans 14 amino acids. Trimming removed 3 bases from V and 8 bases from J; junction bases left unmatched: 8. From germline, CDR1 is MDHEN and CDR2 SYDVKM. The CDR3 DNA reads TGTGCCAGCAGTTTGCCGACAGGGGTTCGGGGCTACACCTTC. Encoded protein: CASSLPTGVRGYTF.

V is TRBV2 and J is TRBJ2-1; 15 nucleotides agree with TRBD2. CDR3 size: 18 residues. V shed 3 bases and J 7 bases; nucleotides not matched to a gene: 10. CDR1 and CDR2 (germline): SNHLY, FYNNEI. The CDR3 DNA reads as TGTGCCAGCAGTGATGGACTAGCGGGGGGGCATTTTTGGAATGAGCAGTTCTTC. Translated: CASSDGLAGGHFWNEQFF.

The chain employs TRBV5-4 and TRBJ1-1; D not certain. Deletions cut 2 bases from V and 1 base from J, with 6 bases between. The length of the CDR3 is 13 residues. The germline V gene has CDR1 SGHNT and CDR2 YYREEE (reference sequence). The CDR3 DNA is TGTGCCAGCAGCTTTCCGGGGAACACTGAAGCTTTCTTT. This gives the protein CASSFPGNTEAFF.

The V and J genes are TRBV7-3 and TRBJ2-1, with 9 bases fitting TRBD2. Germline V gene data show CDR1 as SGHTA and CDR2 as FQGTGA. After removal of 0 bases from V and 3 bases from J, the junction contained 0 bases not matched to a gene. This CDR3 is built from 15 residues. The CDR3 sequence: CASSLTAGGYNEQFF. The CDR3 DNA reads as TGTGCCAGCAGCTTAACAGCGGGGGGCTACAATGAGCAGTTCTTC.

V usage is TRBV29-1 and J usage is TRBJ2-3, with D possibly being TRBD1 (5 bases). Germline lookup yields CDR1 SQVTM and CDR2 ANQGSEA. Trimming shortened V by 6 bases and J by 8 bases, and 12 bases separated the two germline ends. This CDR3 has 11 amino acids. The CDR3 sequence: CSVRDRGTQYF. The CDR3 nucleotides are TGCAGCGTCAGGGATAGAGGTACGCAGTATTTT.

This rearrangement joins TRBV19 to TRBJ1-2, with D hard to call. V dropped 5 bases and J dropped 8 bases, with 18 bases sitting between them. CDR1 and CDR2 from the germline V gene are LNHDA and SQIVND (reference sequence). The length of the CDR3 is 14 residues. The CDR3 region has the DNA TGTGCCAGTAGTCCAACCAGAAAGGCCGGGGGCTACACCTTC. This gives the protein CASSPTRKAGGYTF.

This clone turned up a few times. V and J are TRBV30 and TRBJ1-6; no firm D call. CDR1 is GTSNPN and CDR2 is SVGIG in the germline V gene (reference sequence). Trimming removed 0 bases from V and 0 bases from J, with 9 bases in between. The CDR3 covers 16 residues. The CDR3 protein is CAWSVAQVSYNSPLHF. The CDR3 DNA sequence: TGTGCCTGGAGTGTAGCGCAAGTCTCCTATAATTCACCCCTCCACTTT.

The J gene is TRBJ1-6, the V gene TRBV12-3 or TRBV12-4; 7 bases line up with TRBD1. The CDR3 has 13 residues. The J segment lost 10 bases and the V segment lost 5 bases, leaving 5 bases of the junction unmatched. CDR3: CASSTGTESPLHF. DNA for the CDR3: TGTGCCAGCAGTACCGGGACAGAGTCACCCCTCCACTTT.

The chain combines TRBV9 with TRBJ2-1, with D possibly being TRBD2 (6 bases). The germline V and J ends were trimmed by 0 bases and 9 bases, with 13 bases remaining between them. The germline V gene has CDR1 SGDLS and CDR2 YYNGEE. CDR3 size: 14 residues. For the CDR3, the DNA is TGTGCCAGCAGCGTAGCCGTGGGGGGAATTGAGCAGTTCTTC. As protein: CASSVAVGGIEQFF.

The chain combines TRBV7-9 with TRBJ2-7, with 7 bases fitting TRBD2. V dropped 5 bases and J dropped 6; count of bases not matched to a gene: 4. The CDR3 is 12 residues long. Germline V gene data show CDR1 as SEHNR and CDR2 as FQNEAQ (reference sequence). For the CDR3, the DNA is TGTGCCAGCAGCCGGGGCGGGGGCGAGCAGTACTTC. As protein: CASSRGGGEQYF.

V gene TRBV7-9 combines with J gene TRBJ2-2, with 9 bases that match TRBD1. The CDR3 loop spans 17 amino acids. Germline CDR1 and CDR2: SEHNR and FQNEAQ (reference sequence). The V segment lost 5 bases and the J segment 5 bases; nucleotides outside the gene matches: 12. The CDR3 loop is CASSPLQGAAGTGELFF. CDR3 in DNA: TGTGCCAGCAGCCCGCTACAGGGGGCGGCGGGGACCGGGGAGCTGTTTTTT.